Shown below are 20 T cell receptor beta chains from a single sample sequenced in a study of blood T cell repertoires in COVID-19. Data came from immunoSEQ multiplex PCR; TCRdb stores just in-frame clones and leaves some out. This sample yields 180,000 or so clones, of which approximately 80% are seen a single time; approximately 14% belongs to the top ten. The sequenced material came from PBMCs or T cells enriched from blood (not recorded which). The receptors come from a man between 60 and 75 years old who had been exposed to COVID-19.

The V call is TRBV3-1 (or the pseudogene TRBV3-2), the J call TRBJ1-5; tentative D call: TRBD1 (6 bases). Trimming stripped 7 bases from V and 9 bases from J, with 22 bases between. The germline gives CDR1 LGHDT, CDR2 YNNKEL (reference sequence). There are 15 residues in the CDR3. The DNA of the CDR3 is TGTGCCAGCACCAAGGGGGACGGACCACCTCGGCCCCAGCATTTT. It is translated as CASTKGDGPPRPQHF.

This clone was counted only a few times. The chain links TRBV5-6 to TRBJ1-6; D ambiguous. This CDR3 is 13 amino acids long. Trimming pared 4 bases from V and 5 bases from J, leaving 7 bases between. Per germline, CDR1 SGHDT and CDR2 YYEEEE. The CDR3 here is CASSTRDNSPLHF. CDR3 bases: TGTGCCAGCAGCACACGGGATAATTCACCCCTCCACTTT. Together with reference TRBV5-6 and TRBJ1-6, the CDR3 gives the full variable domain: DAGVTQSPTHLIKTRGQQVTLRCSPKSGHDTVSWYQQALGQGPQFIFQYYEEEERQRGNFPDRFSGHQFPNYSSELNVNALLLGDSALYLCASSTRDNSPLHFGNGTRLTVT.

CDR3: CAWSPPLAGGGGQFF. The CDR3 region has the DNA TGTGCCTGGAGTCCCCCTCTAGCGGGAGGGGGGGGGCAGTTCTTC. The chain uses TRBV30 and TRBJ2-1; 12 nucleotides match TRBD2. The ends lost 2 bases at V and 12 bases at J; junction bases unmatched: 11. The CDR3 is 15 amino acids. CDR1 is GTSNPN, CDR2 SVGIG, per germline (reference sequence).

The genes are TRBV15 and TRBJ1-2; 8 nucleotides line up with TRBD1. Trimming cost V 4 bases and J 4 bases; bases outside gene matches: 8. This CDR3 has 15 amino acids. The V gene's germline CDR1 is LNHNV and CDR2 YYDKDF (reference sequence). In DNA, the CDR3 is TGTGCCACCAGCAAAGGACAGGGTGGGGTCTATGGCTACACCTTC. Amino acids: CATSKGQGGVYGYTF.

V and J are TRBV11-2 and TRBJ2-7; tentative D call: TRBD1 (6 bases). The CDR3 is 14 amino acids. Deletions cut 1 base from V and 3 bases from J, with 10 bases between. Germline values: CDR1 SGHAT, CDR2 FQNNGV. CDR3 sequence reads: CASSLGTGSYEQYF. CDR3 bases: TGTGCCAGCAGCTTAGGTACAGGGAGCTACGAGCAGTACTTC. The variable domain in full, with the rest retrieved from reference TRBV11-2 and TRBJ2-7, is EAGVAQSPRYKIIEKRQSVAFWCNPISGHATLYWYQQILGQGPKLLIQFQNNGVVDDSQLPKDRFSAERLKGVDSTLKIQPAKLEDSAVYLCASSLGTGSYEQYFGPGTRLTVT.

V is TRBV24-1 and J is TRBJ2-3, with a tentative D call TRBD1 (5 bases). Germline V gene data show CDR1 as KGHDR and CDR2 as SFDVKD. Trimming removed 4 bases at V and 6 bases at J, with 10 bases between. CDR3 length: 13 amino acids. CDR3 residues: CATSDQGWDTQYF. DNA for the CDR3: TGTGCCACCAGTGACCAGGGTTGGGATACGCAGTATTTT.

This clone was seen more than once but under ten times. The gene calls are TRBV20-1 and TRBJ1-5; 8 positions match TRBD1. Per the germline V gene, CDR1 is DFQATT and CDR2 is SNEGSKA (reference sequence). Unmatched junction bases numbered 10, after V lost 3 bases and J lost 9 bases. The CDR3 has 14 residues. In nucleotides, the CDR3 is TGCAGTGCTAGTCCGACAGGGGCCCAGGGGCCCCAGCATTTT. This gives the protein CSASPTGAQGPQHF.

The sample holds many counts of this clone. The chain is built from TRBV6-5 and TRBJ1-2, with 7 bases identical to TRBD1. Germline V gene lookup returns CDR1 MNHEY and CDR2 SVGAGI. The CDR3 loop spans 13 amino acids. The V and J ends lost 0 bases and 5 bases, in that order; junction bases with no gene match: 0. CDR3 coding DNA: TGTGCCAGCAGTTACTCGACAGGGTATGGCTACACCTTC. This encodes CASSYSTGYGYTF.

The sample holds one count of this clone. The chain uses TRBV5-1 and TRBJ2-3, with TRBD1 matching over 8 bases. Germline V gene data show CDR1 as SGHRS and CDR2 as YFSETQ. The CDR3 is 16 residues long. Trimming cost V 2 bases and J 6 bases; bases outside gene matches: 11. The CDR3 DNA reads TGCGCCAGCAGCTTAGACGGACAGGGTGCATCGGATACGCAGTATTTT. Its protein product is CASSLDGQGASDTQYF.

This rearrangement joins TRBV9 to TRBJ1-4; 10 bases line up with TRBD1. The V segment lost 5 bases and the J segment 8 bases; nucleotides outside the gene matches: 9. The germline gives CDR1 SGDLS, CDR2 YYNGEE. The CDR3 loop spans 15 amino acids. The CDR3 spells CASSNPGQGLEKLFF. CDR3 in DNA: TGTGCCAGCAGTAACCCGGGACAGGGGTTGGAAAAACTGTTTTTT.

V and J are TRBV27 and TRBJ1-5, with D unresolved. The CDR3 is made up of 16 amino acids. Trimming stripped 0 bases from V and 1 base from J, with 10 bases between. CDR1 is MNHEY and CDR2 is SMNVEV in the germline V gene (reference sequence). CDR3 DNA sequence: TGTGCCAGCAGTTTATCTGCGGGGTCGAGCAATCAGCCCCAGCATTTT. It translates to CASSLSAGSSNQPQHF.

V is TRBV6-2 or TRBV6-3 and J is TRBJ1-2, with 8 nucleotides matching TRBD1. Germline V gives CDR1 MNHEY, CDR2 SVGEGT. The junction had 15 bases not matched to a gene; V was cut back by 7 bases and J by 8 bases. The CDR3 covers 15 residues. The CDR3 nucleotides read TGTGCCAGCACCCCTTTTCAGACAGGGGACCACGGCTACACCTTC. It specifies CASTPFQTGDHGYTF.

This rearrangement joins TRBV9 to TRBJ1-3, with 9 bases identical to TRBD1. J was trimmed by 4 bases and V by 2 bases; bases with no gene match: 4. The CDR3 runs 15 residues. The germline V gene encodes CDR1 SGDLS and CDR2 YYNGEE. This CDR3 reads CASSVTGGSGNTIYF. The CDR3 DNA sequence: TGTGCCAGCAGCGTCACAGGGGGCTCCGGAAACACCATATATTTT.

The V gene is TRBV5-6, the J gene TRBJ2-1, with TRBD2 identical over 12 bases. The V and J ends lost 4 bases and 6 bases, in that order; junction bases with no gene match: 11. The germline V gene has CDR1 SGHDT and CDR2 YYEEEE. The CDR3 totals 17 residues. Here the CDR3 reads CASSPRKTSGRFNEQFF. Here the CDR3 DNA reads TGTGCCAGCAGCCCACGGAAAACTAGCGGGAGGTTCAATGAGCAGTTCTTC.

The chain recombines TRBV27 with TRBJ1-1; 7 bases fit TRBD1. This CDR3 contains 15 residues. V was clipped by 5 bases and J by 0 bases; unmatched bases: 6. Germline V CDR1 and CDR2: MNHEY, SMNVEV (reference sequence). DNA of the CDR3: TGTGCCAGCAGTACCGTCAGGGGGGTGAACACTGAAGCTTTCTTT. Its protein product is CASSTVRGVNTEAFF.

J is TRBJ2-7 and V is TRBV10-1; 8 bases are a match to TRBD1. Looked up from germline, CDR1 is WNHNN and CDR2 is SYGVQD (reference sequence). Losses at the gene ends were 8 bases for V and 5 bases for J; bases not matched to a gene: 8. The CDR3 covers 13 residues. The CDR3 DNA follows: TGCGCCAGCGGGAACAGGGGGTCGGACGAGCAGTACTTC. As protein: CASGNRGSDEQYF.

This chain connects TRBV19 to TRBJ1-1; TRBD1 might be the D (5 bases). V was pared by 7 bases and J by 0 bases, with 15 bases between. This CDR3 region has 15 residues. The germline V gene encodes CDR1 LNHDA and CDR2 SQIVND (reference sequence). CDR3: CASIGAGQMNTEAFF. CDR3 coding DNA: TGTGCCAGTATTGGGGCGGGGCAGATGAACACTGAAGCTTTCTTT.

The CDR3 loop reads CASSPSGRLSGETQYF. CDR3 nucleotide sequence: TGTGCCAGCTCACCATCGGGGAGACTTTCGGGGGAGACCCAGTACTTC. The chain links TRBV18 to TRBJ2-5; perhaps TRBD2 as D (5 bases). V was clipped by 2 bases and J by 5 bases, with 18 bases between them. The CDR3 totals 16 residues. Per germline, CDR1 KGHSH and CDR2 LQKENI. Variable domain in full (rest from reference TRBV18 and TRBJ2-5): NAGVMQNPRHLVRRRGQEARLRCSPMKGHSHVYWYRQLPEEGLKFMVYLQKENIIDESGMPKERFSAEFPKEGPSILRIQQVVRGDSAAYFCASSPSGRLSGETQYFGPGTRLLVL.

For this clone: Other nucleotide sequences in the sample specify the same CDR3. V is TRBV5-1 and J is TRBJ1-1; perhaps TRBD1 as D (5 bases). The germline V gene has CDR1 SGHRS and CDR2 YFSETQ. The CDR3 consists of 14 residues. Trimming removed 2 bases at V and 0 bases at J, with 8 bases between. The CDR3, as DNA: TGCGCCAGCAGCTTAACAGGAATGAACACTGAAGCTTTCTTT. Its protein is CASSLTGMNTEAFF. The full variable domain, in which reference TRBV5-1 and TRBJ1-1 provide the parts outside the CDR3, is KAGVTQTPRYLIKTRGQQVTLSCSPISGHRSVSWYQQTPGQGLQFLFEYFSETQRNKGNFPGRFSGRQFSNSRSEMNVSTLELGDSALYLCASSLTGMNTEAFFGQGTRLTVV.

This rearrangement joins TRBV30 to TRBJ2-2; a weak D match, TRBD1 (5 bases). The V end was cut by 3 bases, the J end by 0 bases, with 11 bases between. The germline gives CDR1 GTSNPN, CDR2 SVGIG (reference sequence). The CDR3 length is 15 residues. The CDR3 region has the DNA TGTGCCTGGAGAGAAACGGACACGAACACCGGGGAGCTGTTTTTT. This translates into CAWRETDTNTGELFF. Complete variable domain (other parts from reference TRBV30 and TRBJ2-2): SQTIHQWPATLVQPVGSPLSLECTVEGTSNPNLYWYRQAAGRGLQLLFYSVGIGQISSEVPQNLSASRPQDRQFILSSKKLLLSDSGFYLCAWRETDTNTGELFFGEGSRLTVL.